This T cell receptor beta chain was sequenced in a study of T cells expressing NK-cell markers. Germline CDR1 is KGHDR and CDR2 is SFDVKD. This CDR3 comprises 13 residues. TCRdb reprocessed the 5' RACE reads and keeps a single row for each CDR3 protein, giving no DNA. The listing contains approximately 110,000 distinct CDR3 sequences. This receptor was taken from a woman aged 18 to 75 in good health. The sequencing sample was made of blood T cells: a sorted CD56 or NKG2C T cell subset, CD4+ or CD8+ T cells, or bulk PBMC T cells (not recorded which). The chain uses TRBV24-1 and TRBJ2-3. The CDR3 is CATSERLTDTQYF.